These 10 T cell receptor beta chains originate from one sample sequenced in a study of T cells after yellow fever vaccination (dated by TCRdb to between 2019 and 2020). This sample's treatment or condition label indicates: live attenuated yellow fever vaccine strain. Library prep was done by 5' RACE. TCRdb lists the instrument as Illumina HiSeq 2500. TCRdb applied fastp at Q25 and MiXCR to the public reads, then kept only in-frame beta chains. Rows matching on CDR3 protein sequence are summarized as one entry with the most common DNA and genes. This sample gives over 100,000 distinct CDR3 sequences in total; 7% to 8.5% of them show up just once. The ten largest make up about 25% of the sample. Material: CD8+ T cells sorted from PBMCs, obtained 45 days after the yellow fever booster vaccination. The receptors derive from a man aged 25-40 years who received the YFV17D yellow fever vaccine.

This clonotype was recorded many times. The chain links TRBV28 to TRBJ2-1; the match to TRBD1 covers 9 bases. The ends lost 1 base at V and 5 bases at J; junction bases unmatched: 6. The CDR3 covers 16 residues. Germline-derived CDR1 and CDR2 are MDHEN and SYDVKM. DNA of the CDR3: TGTGCCAGCAGTTTATTTCGGGGACAGGGTAACAATGAGCAGTTCTTC. It translates to CASSLFRGQGNNEQFF. The complete variable domain, with remaining parts taken from reference TRBV28 and TRBJ2-1, reads DVKVTQSSRYLVKRTGEKVFLECVQDMDHENMFWYRQDPGLGLRLIYFSYDVKMKEKGDIPEGYSVSREKKERFSLILESASTNQTSMYLCASSLFRGQGNNEQFFGPGTRLTVL.

This clonotype has a handful of counts. This chain joins TRBV7-8 and TRBJ1-2; D remains unclear. Trimming took 1 base from V and 5 from J, leaving 11 bases between them. CDR3 size: 14 residues. The germline V gene has CDR1 SGHVS and CDR2 FQNEAQ. The CDR3 DNA sequence: TGTGCCAGCAGCTTAGACACGTTTCCTTATGGCTACACCTTC. Translated, it gives CASSLDTFPYGYTF.

This clonotype was found a few times. The CDR3 bases are TGTGCCAGCAGTCGCCCGGACAGCTCTGGGGCCAACGTCCTGACTTTC. Residues: CASSRPDSSGANVLTF. V usage is TRBV27 and J usage is TRBJ2-6; D possibly corresponds to TRBD1 (6 bases). Per germline, CDR1 MNHEY and CDR2 SMNVEV (reference sequence). V was clipped by 5 bases and J by 0 bases, with 11 bases between them. This CDR3 region has 16 residues. The full variable domain, in which reference TRBV27 and TRBJ2-6 provide the parts outside the CDR3, is EAQVTQNPRYLITVTGKKLTVTCSQNMNHEYMSWYRQDPGLGLRQIYYSMNVEVTDKGDVPEGYKVSRKEKRNFPLILESPSPNQTSLYFCASSRPDSSGANVLTFGAGSRLTVL.

This clonotype was counted ten times or more. The chain combines TRBV7-9 with TRBJ1-2; 7 positions agree with TRBD1. This CDR3 has 14 amino acids. Unmatched junction bases numbered 10, after V lost 5 bases and J lost 7 bases. The germline V gene has CDR1 SEHNR and CDR2 FQNEAQ (reference sequence). The CDR3 is CASSRDRVTSGYTF. DNA for the CDR3: TGTGCCAGCAGCCGCGACAGGGTCACCTCTGGCTACACCTTC.

In this sample, this clonotype turned up many times. The chain combines TRBV7-2 with TRBJ1-2; unclear D gene. The CDR3 consists of 13 residues. Trimming cost V 0 bases and J 6 bases, with 8 bases left between them. Germline lookup yields CDR1 SGHTA and CDR2 FQGNSA. CDR3 sequence reads: CASSLAGWDGYTF. CDR3 bases: TGTGCCAGCAGCTTAGCCGGGTGGGATGGCTACACCTTC.

This clonotype was counted ten times or more. The chain is built from TRBV5-6 and TRBJ2-1; a possible D gene is TRBD1 (6 bases). Trimming removed 4 bases at V and 9 bases at J, with 14 bases between. The CDR3 loop spans 13 amino acids. Germline assignment: CDR1 SGHDT and CDR2 YYEEEE. The CDR3 protein is CASSPILDSEQFF. CDR3 nucleotides: TGTGCCAGCAGCCCTATACTGGACAGTGAGCAGTTCTTC.

This clonotype was counted ten times or more. The chain's CDR3 is CSGLGGDYGYTF. CDR3 sequence (DNA): TGCAGCGGATTGGGGGGCGACTATGGCTACACCTTC. The chain couples TRBV29-1 to TRBJ1-2; tentatively, D is TRBD1 (6 bases). The V end lost 7 bases, the J end lost 3 bases, and 12 bases lay between the germline ends. The CDR3 totals 12 residues. The germline CDR1 and CDR2 sequences are SQVTM and ANQGSEA.

This chain joins TRBV6-5 and TRBJ1-1; possible D gene TRBD1, 5 bases. The length of the CDR3 is 15 residues. The ends were cut back, 2 bases at V and 6 bases at J, with 16 bases in the middle. Germline CDR1 MNHEY, CDR2 SVGAGI. CDR3 sequence (DNA): TGTGCCAGCAGTTACGGGTTGGGACCTACGTCTGAAGCTTTCTTT. Its translation is CASSYGLGPTSEAFF.

This chain connects TRBV27 to TRBJ2-1; 12 nucleotides line up with TRBD2. There are 16 residues in the CDR3. The germline V gene has CDR1 MNHEY and CDR2 SMNVEV (reference sequence). Trimming cost V 2 bases and J 9 bases; bases outside gene matches: 8. The CDR3 sequence: CASSLRLAGGPSEQFF. The CDR3 DNA reads as TGTGCCAGCAGTTTAAGGCTAGCGGGAGGGCCGAGTGAGCAGTTCTTC.

This clonotype was seen repeatedly, ten times or more. The chain employs TRBV4-1 and TRBJ2-1; 7 bases map to TRBD2. Losses at the gene ends were 1 base for V and 5 bases for J; bases not matched to a gene: 5. Germline values: CDR1 MGHRA, CDR2 YSYEKL. This CDR3 comprises 15 residues. In DNA, the CDR3 is TGCGCCAGCAGCCAAGGCGGGGGAGAGAACAATGAGCAGTTCTTC. This gives the protein CASSQGGGENNEQFF.